The clone carrying this TCR beta chain appeared a few times. The antigen is unknown. The CDR3 is made up of 14 amino acids. V lost 4 bases, J lost 3 bases, and 5 bases stayed unmatched. CDR1 SQVTM and CDR2 ANQGSEA come from the germline V gene. The data were taken from a study of cytomegalovirus exposure and HLA in healthy donors. Study-wide findings and caveats: A later analysis linked a missense DCLRE1C variant to TCR beta V- and J-gene trimming. An analysis that came later showed most CMV-associated TCR beta chains appearing HLA-restricted.

Use of 60 Vbeta and 13 Jbeta primers characterized the PCR. TCRdb's copy holds only in-frame clones and misses some; the assay was immunoSEQ multiplex PCR. Found here are around 90,000 clones, less than 80% of them singletons; the top ten hold 20% to 25%. V usage is TRBV29-1 and J usage is TRBJ2-3; 9 bases align to TRBD2. Sequenced input: PBMCs. The TCR sequence derives from a woman aged 45-65 years in good health and CMV-seropositive. For the CDR3, the DNA is TGCAGCGTTGTACCGGGACTAGCAACAGATACGCAGTATTTT. Amino acid sequence: CSVVPGLATDTQYF.